Listed below are T cell receptor beta chains from one sample, sequenced in a study of T cell repertoires in cytomegalovirus infection. No antigen has been identified for these receptors. In TCRdb, the reads were re-called with MiXCR into one record per CDR3 protein. The repertoire includes hundreds of thousands of distinct CDR3 sequences, around 30% of them detected once, and around a sixth sits in the top ten. The input for sequencing was cultured PBMCs, taken from culture after CMV antigen stimulation. The source is a human donor in good health (CMV status not recorded). Some clones in this sample may be carry-over from other donors' samples. Each CDR3 is given without its conserved first and last residue. Clone size, where shown, is once, few, many, or a class for clones that have expanded.

TRBV7-9	-	ASRPSGAASYNEQF
TRBV12-3/TRBV12-4	-	ASTLQMNTEAF
TRBV12-3/TRBV12-4	-	ASSPQITVDTQY
TRBV5-1	-	ASSLASNEKLF
TRBV28	-	ASSALGGRGETQY
TRBV2	few	ASSSRGGQDTQY
TRBV7-6	-	ASSRWIGVAPYEQY
TRBV7-8	few	ASSSNRDSRRNEQF
TRBV6-5	-	ASSYSIPQGYYGYT
TRBV7-6	few	ASSEKGATSGTDTQY
TRBV5-3	few	ASSLEQGNYGYT
TRBV20-1	-	SARDPSDLDLRNEQF
TRBV29-1	-	SVAPTTVYEQY
TRBV12-3/TRBV12-4	-	ASSPLAFPGNTIY
TRBV5-5	-	ASSRLLTGGVGQPQH
TRBV6-6	-	ASSYGTTSGGYEQY
TRBV15	-	ATSRVAGLDTQY
TRBV7-2	many	ASSLGSTWGGELF